Following are 17 T cell receptor beta chains from one sample sequenced in a study of tumor and adjacent non-tumor tissue in lung cancer. TCRbeta libraries were built with three rounds of nested PCR, modified from ARM-PCR. Each CDR3 protein gets one entry after TCRdb re-called the multiplex PCR reads with MiXCR. Seen here are 70,000 to 90,000 distinct CDR3 sequences, around 70% observed once, and the top ten hold 25% to 35%. This sample's RNA came from whole unsorted tissue. This non-tumor lung sample came from over 3 cm beyond the tumor edge. Material for sequencing was distant non-tumor lung tissue. The receptors here all came from a woman aged 50 to 60 with non-small cell lung cancer.

This clonotype occurred many times. The V call is TRBV20-1, the J call TRBJ1-3; D gene uncertain. Germline CDR1 and CDR2: DFQATT and SNEGSKA (reference sequence). V was pared by 5 bases and J by 4 bases, with 12 bases between. The CDR3 runs to 13 residues. CDR3 amino acids: CSAHHTLGNTIYF. The CDR3 DNA is TGCAGTGCTCACCACACCTTAGGAAACACCATATATTTT.

In the case of this clonotype: Mismatch with germline at one junction end may stem from a read error. The chain employs TRBV4-2 and TRBJ2-1; 12 positions agree with TRBD2. From germline, CDR1 is LGHNA and CDR2 YNFKEQ. The CDR3 totals 14 residues. The chain's CDR3 is CTSSQVGGLAGRFF. The CDR3 DNA reads TGTACCAGCAGCCAAGTCGGAGGACTAGCGGGGAGGTTCTTC.

On this clonotype: The junction departs from the called germline gene at one end, perhaps through a read error. J is TRBJ2-1 and V is TRBV6-2 or TRBV6-3; D uncertain. This CDR3 is 12 amino acids long. Germline lookup yields CDR1 MNHEY and CDR2 SVGEGT. CDR3 DNA: TGTGCTAGCAGCCCACTAAACATTGAGCAGTTCTTC. Its protein product is CASSPLNIEQFF.

The gene calls are TRBV28 and TRBJ1-1; D is perhaps TRBD1 (5 bases). Germline CDR1 is MDHEN and CDR2 is SYDVKM. Trimming cost V 9 bases and J 1 base, with 24 bases left between them. This CDR3 spans 17 amino acids. CDR3 nucleotides: TGTGCCAGTAATTCGACTGACAGAGGGCCCCAGAACACTGAAGCTTTCTTT. Translation: CASNSTDRGPQNTEAFF.

About this clonotype: A much larger clone lies one base from this, so it may be a read error. The rearrangement uses TRBV4-1 and TRBJ2-2, with D hard to call. Per the germline V gene, CDR1 is MGHRA and CDR2 is YSYEKL. The ends were cut back, 1 base at V and 10 bases at J, with 16 bases in the middle. CDR3 length equals 15 residues. CDR3 sequence reads: CASSQGRYPAVELFF. DNA of the CDR3: TGCGCCAGCAGCCAAGGACGCTACCCCGCCGTGGAGCTGTTTTTT.

This clonotype was detected only a few times. This may be a read error, as it is one base from a much larger clone. The CDR3 end shows no conserved phenylalanine or tryptophan, and so a read error is likely. The chain links TRBV6-1 to TRBJ1-6, with 7 bases identical to TRBD1. This CDR3 has 14 amino acids. The J segment lost 9 bases and the V segment lost 3 bases, leaving 5 bases of the junction unmatched. CDR1 and CDR2 (germline): MNHNS, SASEGT. The CDR3 DNA is TGTGCCAGCAGTGACAGGGGGTTAGGTTCACCCCTCCACTGT. Amino acids: CASSDRGLGSPLHC.

This clonotype has only a few counts. Lacking the conserved final phenylalanine or tryptophan, this CDR3 likely reflects a read error. The rearrangement uses TRBV11-2 and TRBJ2-7, with D possibly TRBD2 on 5 matching bases. This CDR3 comprises 14 residues. Germline V CDR1 and CDR2: SGHAT, FQNNGV. CDR3 sequence: CASSLALGLGEQYL. Written as DNA, the CDR3 is TGTGCCAGCAGTTTAGCACTAGGTTTAGGTGAGCAGTACTTG.

This clonotype was detected once. The junction departs from germline at one end; a sequencing error may be responsible. This chain connects TRBV11-2 to TRBJ1-3; maybe TRBD1 (6 bases). This CDR3 has 14 amino acids. CDR1 and CDR2 (germline): SGHAT, FQNNGV. CDR3 coding DNA: TGTGCCAGCAGCTTAAGAGGGACAAGAAATACCATATATTTT. It codes for CASSLRGTRNTIYF. The whole variable domain, filled in from reference TRBV11-2 and TRBJ1-3, reads EAGVAQSPRYKIIEKRQSVAFWCNPISGHATLYWYQQILGQGPKLLIQFQNNGVVDDSQLPKDRFSAERLKGVDSTLKIQPAKLEDSAVYLCASSLRGTRNTIYFGEGSWLTVV.

This clonotype was observed a single time. A much larger clone lies a single base off, so this may be a read error. The genes are TRBV10-3 and TRBJ2-2; D is unclear. The CDR3 covers 15 residues. Germline V gene data show CDR1 as ENHRY and CDR2 as SYGVKD. The CDR3 DNA follows: TGTGCCATCAGTGATGGGGTCCCCAGCACCTGGGAGCTGTTTTTT. This encodes CAISDGVPSTWELFF.

For this clonotype: This may arise from a read error, as a much more abundant clone is one base away. J is TRBJ1-5 and V is TRBV12-3 or TRBV12-4; D might be TRBD1 (6 bases). The CDR3 consists of 16 residues. CDR3 in DNA: TGTGCCAGCAGTTTAGAAGGGGGTTATGGCAATCAGCTCCAGCATTTT. The encoded protein is CASSLEGGYGNQLQHF.

As regards this clonotype: Sequence at one end of the junction differs from germline and may be a read error. The chain is built from TRBV11-2 and TRBJ2-1, with 11 bases aligning to TRBD2. Germline CDR1 and CDR2: SGHAT and FQNNGV. The CDR3 runs to 14 residues. The CDR3 bases are TGTACCAGCAGCTTTGGGACTAGCGGAAATGAGCAGTTCTTC. It specifies CTSSFGTSGNEQFF.

Concerning this clonotype itself: Just one base apart from a much larger clone, this may be a read error. The V call is TRBV20-1, the J call TRBJ2-1; 11 bases map to TRBD2. Trimming cost V 7 bases and J 2 bases; bases outside gene matches: 7. Germline lookup yields CDR1 DFQATT and CDR2 SNEGSKA (reference sequence). The CDR3 runs to 15 residues. CDR3 DNA: TGCAGTGATAGGTCGACTAGCGGGACCTACAATGAGCAGTTCTTC. Translation: CSDRSTSGTYNEQFF.

Remarks on this clonotype: It is likely a read error, because the conserved phenylalanine at the end of the CDR3 is missing. Because the CDR3's place on the DNA is in doubt, the DNA is left out and the CDR3 is given as listed by TCRdb. The chain combines TRBV6-2 or TRBV6-3 with TRBJ2-7; the table's D call, TRBD2, was not checked against the DNA. The CDR3 length is 14 residues, termini included. Germline CDR1 and CDR2: MNHEY and SVGEGT. CDR3 sequence reads: CASSSAGGSREQYL.

Concerning this clonotype itself: A read error is possible here, since a much larger clone lies one base away. The CDR3 spells CASSARGLQETQYF. The CDR3 DNA reads TGCGCCAGCAGTGCGAGGGGGCTACAAGAGACCCAGTACTTC. The J gene is TRBJ2-5, the V gene TRBV10-2; 7 nucleotides agree with TRBD1. V shed 4 bases and J 2 bases; nucleotides not matched to a gene: 4. Germline values: CDR1 WSHSY, CDR2 SAAADI. The CDR3 loop spans 14 amino acids.

The chain couples TRBV30 to TRBJ2-5; 12 bases fit TRBD1. This CDR3 contains 17 residues. Germline CDR1 and CDR2: GTSNPN and SVGIG (reference sequence). Germline trimming cut 0 bases from V and 4 bases from J; bases unmatched to any gene: 9. The CDR3 reads CAWSVPYGTGGLETQYF. The CDR3 DNA sequence: TGTGCCTGGAGTGTACCTTATGGGACAGGGGGCCTAGAGACCCAGTACTTC.

About this clonotype: A much bigger clone sits one base away, suggesting this may be a read error. The chain combines TRBV10-3 with TRBJ2-3, with TRBD1 matching 7 bases. The CDR3 has 13 amino acids. The V and J ends lost 6 bases and 4 bases, in that order; junction bases with no gene match: 4. Germline values: CDR1 ENHRY, CDR2 SYGVKD. In DNA, the CDR3 is TGTGCCATCAGGTTACAGGGGTCAGATACGCAGTATTTT. As protein: CAIRLQGSDTQYF.

This clonotype was seen many times. The chain joins TRBV20-1 to TRBJ1-5; D possibly corresponds to TRBD1 (5 bases). In germline, CDR1 is DFQATT, CDR2 SNEGSKA (reference sequence). V gave up 0 bases and J gave up 0 bases, with 15 bases separating them. CDR3 length equals 17 residues. As DNA, the CDR3 is TGCAGTGCTAGAGATACAGCATGGGGGAATAGCAATCAGCCCCAGCATTTT. It encodes CSARDTAWGNSNQPQHF.